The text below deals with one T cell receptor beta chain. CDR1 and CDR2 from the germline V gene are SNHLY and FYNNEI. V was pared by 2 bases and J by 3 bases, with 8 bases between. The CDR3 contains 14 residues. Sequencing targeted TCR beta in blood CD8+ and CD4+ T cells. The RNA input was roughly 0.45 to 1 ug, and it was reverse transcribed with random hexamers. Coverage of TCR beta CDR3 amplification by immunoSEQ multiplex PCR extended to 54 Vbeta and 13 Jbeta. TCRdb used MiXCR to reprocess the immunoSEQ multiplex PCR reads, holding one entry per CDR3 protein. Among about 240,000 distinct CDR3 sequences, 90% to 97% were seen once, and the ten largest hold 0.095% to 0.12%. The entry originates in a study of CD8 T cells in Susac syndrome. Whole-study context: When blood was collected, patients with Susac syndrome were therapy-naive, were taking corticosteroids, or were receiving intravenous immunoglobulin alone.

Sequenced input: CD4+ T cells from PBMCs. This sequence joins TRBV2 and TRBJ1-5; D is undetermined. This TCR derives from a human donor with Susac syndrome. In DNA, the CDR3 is TGTGCCAGCAGTGAAATAGGGATCAATCAGCCCCAGCATTTT. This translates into CASSEIGINQPQHF.